Listed here are 3 T cell receptor beta chains from one sample, sequenced in a study of cytomegalovirus exposure and HLA in healthy donors (dated by TCRdb to between 2016 and 2019). Preparation of the library involved the immunoSEQ multiplex PCR assay. TCRdb obtained this table from immuneACCESS and retained in-frame rearrangements with V and J assigned. These tables miss some clones; where compared with another copy, unresolved V genes account for less than half of the shortfall, and the remainder is unexplained. The sample records 140,000 to 150,000 clones, about 95% of which are singletons. The ten largest clones represent less than 2% of the sample. Sequencing used PBMCs. These receptors came from a young man in good health and CMV-seropositive.

This chain links TRBV5-1 with TRBJ2-7, with 9 bases matching TRBD1. The CDR3 is 13 amino acids. Germline V gene data show CDR1 as SGHRS and CDR2 as YFSETQ. Trimming removed 4 bases from V and 7 bases from J; junction bases left unmatched: 6. CDR3 DNA sequence: TGCGCCAGCAGCGGGGGACAGGGAAAAGAGCAGTACTTC. It codes for CASSGGQGKEQYF.

This chain connects TRBV25-1 to TRBJ2-7; 7 nucleotides agree with TRBD2. Germline assignment: CDR1 MGHDK and CDR2 SYGVNS. The CDR3 is 13 amino acids. The junction had 11 bases not matched to a gene; V was cut back by 8 bases and J by 7 bases. The CDR3 loop reads CASWGGGSGEQYF. CDR3 in DNA: TGTGCCAGCTGGGGGGGAGGGTCCGGAGAGCAGTACTTC.

V is TRBV27 and J is TRBJ2-1; weak D call: TRBD1 (5 bases). V was trimmed by 6 bases and J by 9 bases, leaving 21 bases between them. The CDR3 loop spans 15 amino acids. Germline CDR1 is MNHEY and CDR2 is SMNVEV (reference sequence). CDR3 nucleotide sequence: TGTGCCAGCAGATACTGGGCAGGGTATAAGAGTGAGCAGTTCTTC. Residues: CASRYWAGYKSEQFF.